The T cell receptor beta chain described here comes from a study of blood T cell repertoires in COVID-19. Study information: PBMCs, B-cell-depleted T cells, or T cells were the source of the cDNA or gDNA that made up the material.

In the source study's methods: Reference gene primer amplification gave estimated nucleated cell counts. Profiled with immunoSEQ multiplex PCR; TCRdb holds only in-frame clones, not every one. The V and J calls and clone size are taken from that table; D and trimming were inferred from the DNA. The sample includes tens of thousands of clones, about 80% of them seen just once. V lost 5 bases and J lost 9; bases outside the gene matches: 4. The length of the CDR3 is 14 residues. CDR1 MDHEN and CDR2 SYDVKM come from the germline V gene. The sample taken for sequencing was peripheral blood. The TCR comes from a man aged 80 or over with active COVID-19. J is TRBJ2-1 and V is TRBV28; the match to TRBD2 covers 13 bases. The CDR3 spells CASSTSGRVGEQFF. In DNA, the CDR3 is TGTGCCAGCAGTACTAGCGGGAGGGTCGGTGAGCAGTTCTTC. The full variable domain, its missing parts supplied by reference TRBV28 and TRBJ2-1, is DVKVTQSSRYLVKRTGEKVFLECVQDMDHENMFWYRQDPGLGLRLIYFSYDVKMKEKGDIPEGYSVSREKKERFSLILESASTNQTSMYLCASSTSGRVGEQFFGPGTRLTVL.